This section outlines one T cell receptor (beta chain) sequence together with its context. Its antigen is unknown. The data stem from a study of radiotherapy plus CTLA-4 blockade in lung cancer. Study-wide context: Disease control was present in 30% to 40% of patients, and objective responses in under 20%. The study's findings and limits: It was early blood T cell clone dynamics, with interferon-beta, that reportedly best predicted response. Radiotherapy with ipilimumab was followed by blood expansion of tumor-derived clones.

TCRdb keeps only in-frame clones here, not all; method: immunoSEQ multiplex PCR. The table includes 13,000 to 15,000 clones, about 89% detected once. Germline assignment: CDR1 MNHEY and CDR2 SMNVEV (reference sequence). This CDR3 is 13 amino acids long. V lost 3 bases and J lost 5; bases outside the gene matches: 4. Participants had chemo-refractory metastatic non-small-cell lung cancer and were treated with focal radiation plus ipilimumab CTLA-4 blockade. This clonotype was obtained from a human donor with non-small cell lung cancer that progressed on radiotherapy plus ipilimumab. Some clones in this sample may be carry-over from other donors' samples. Here the sequenced sample was peripheral blood, taken from a patient treated with radiotherapy plus ipilimumab. The V gene is TRBV27, the J gene TRBJ2-7; TRBD1 aligns across 7 bases. CDR3 bases: TGTGCCAGCAGTTTTTACAGGGGTCACGAGCAGTACTTC. Encoded protein: CASSFYRGHEQYF.